Listed here are 25 T cell receptor beta chains from one sample, sequenced in a study of blood T cell repertoires in COVID-19. Clones were read by immunoSEQ multiplex PCR, and TCRdb kept only the in-frame ones, dropping some. The table lists 360,000 or so clones, nearly 90% of them singletons, with about 1.8% in the top ten. Sequences were obtained from PBMCs or T cells enriched from blood (not recorded which). The receptor set was obtained from a woman under 40 who had recovered from COVID-19.

The genes are TRBV12-3 or TRBV12-4 and TRBJ2-5; D uncertain. The CDR3 is 13 residues long. Trimming stripped 6 bases from V and 4 bases from J, with 12 bases between. The CDR3 loop is CASRHPARETQYF. CDR3 coding DNA: TGTGCCAGCAGGCATCCCGCCAGAGAGACCCAGTACTTC.

This clone has just a few counts. The V gene is TRBV6-6, the J gene TRBJ1-5, with 9 bases lining up with TRBD1. Germline-derived CDR1 and CDR2 are MNHNY and SVGAGI (reference sequence). This CDR3 has 15 residues. The J segment lost 3 bases and the V segment lost 6 bases, leaving 6 bases of the junction unmatched. The CDR3 region is CASRARDRVNQPQHF. In nucleotides, the CDR3 is TGTGCCAGCAGGGCTCGGGACAGGGTCAATCAGCCCCAGCATTTT.

CDR3 in DNA: TGTGCCAGCGGCAACGGACAGGGGAACGCTTTCTTT. It codes for CASGNGQGNAFF. The chain couples TRBV9 to TRBJ1-1, with 9 bases matching TRBD1. Per germline, CDR1 SGDLS and CDR2 YYNGEE. The CDR3 covers 12 residues. V lost 7 bases, J lost 11 bases, and 9 bases stayed unmatched.

The V and J genes are TRBV30 and TRBJ1-3; TRBD1 matches at 9 bases. The CDR3 consists of 14 residues. The V gene end was trimmed by 2 bases and the J gene end by 2 bases; junction bases not matched to a gene: 1. In germline, CDR1 is GTSNPN, CDR2 SVGIG (reference sequence). DNA of the CDR3: TGTGCCTGGAGTCGGACAGGGGCTGGAAACACCATATATTTT. This sequence encodes CAWSRTGAGNTIYF.

The V call is TRBV7-3, the J call TRBJ2-2, with D possibly being TRBD1 (5 bases). Germline CDR1 is SGHTA and CDR2 is FQGTGA. This CDR3 is built from 14 residues. The germline V and J ends were trimmed by 5 bases and 7 bases, with 14 bases remaining between them. CDR3 sequence: CASSPRIGVGELFF. CDR3 nucleotide sequence: TGTGCCAGCAGCCCTCGCATAGGGGTCGGGGAGCTGTTTTTT.

This chain joins TRBV19 and TRBJ2-6; TRBD1 is a possible D gene (6 bases). CDR3 length: 15 residues. Germline V gene sequence: CDR1 LNHDA, CDR2 SQIVND (reference sequence). V was shortened by 6 bases and J by 4 bases, with 13 bases between the two germline ends. CDR3 DNA: TGTGCCAGTAGCCAAAGGGGGAACGGGGCCAACGTCCTGACTTTC. Translation gives CASSQRGNGANVLTF. The entire variable domain, with the rest obtained from reference TRBV19 and TRBJ2-6, is as follows: DGGITQSPKYLFRKEGQNVTLSCEQNLNHDAMYWYRQDPGQGLRLIYYSQIVNDFQKGDIAEGYSVSREKKESFPLTVTSAQKNPTAFYLCASSQRGNGANVLTFGAGSRLTVL.

The rearrangement uses TRBV6-5 and TRBJ2-5, with 7 bases lining up with TRBD1. The CDR3 runs to 12 residues. Germline assignment: CDR1 MNHEY and CDR2 SVGAGI. V was pared by 6 bases and J by 4 bases, with 2 bases of the junction left unmatched. The CDR3 sequence is CASRPGGETQYF. For the CDR3, the DNA is TGTGCCAGCAGACCAGGGGGAGAGACCCAGTACTTC.

The V call is TRBV9, the J call TRBJ2-7; D uncertain. The V end lost 6 bases, the J end lost 1 base, and 5 bases lay between the germline ends. This CDR3 is 11 amino acids long. Per the germline V gene, CDR1 is SGDLS and CDR2 is YYNGEE. CDR3 sequence reads: CASNPSYEQYF. The CDR3, as DNA: TGTGCCAGCAATCCGTCCTACGAGCAGTACTTC. Complete variable domain (other parts from reference TRBV9 and TRBJ2-7): DSGVTQTPKHLITATGQRVTLRCSPRSGDLSVYWYQQSLDQGLQFLIQYYNGEERAKGNILERFSAQQFPDLHSELNLSSLELGDSALYFCASNPSYEQYFGPGTRLTVT.

The chain couples TRBV7-9 to TRBJ1-4, with D maybe TRBD1 (6 bases). Germline CDR1 is SEHNR and CDR2 is FQNEAQ (reference sequence). Trimming shortened V by 2 bases and J by 7 bases, and 14 bases separated the two germline ends. The CDR3 spans 15 residues. CDR3 sequence reads: CASSLLDRLSEKLFF. The CDR3 coding sequence is TGTGCCAGCAGCTTACTCGACAGGTTATCTGAAAAACTGTTTTTT.

The chain employs TRBV3-1 (or the pseudogene TRBV3-2) and TRBJ2-7; D is undetermined. Trimming pared 3 bases from V and 2 bases from J, leaving 11 bases between. The CDR3 totals 14 residues. Germline assignment: CDR1 LGHDT and CDR2 YNNKEL (reference sequence). The CDR3 sequence: CASSQSVVTYEQYF. The CDR3 nucleotides read TGTGCCAGCAGCCAGTCAGTGGTCACCTACGAGCAGTACTTC.

This chain joins TRBV7-2 and TRBJ2-5, with a possible D match to TRBD2 (6 bases). The germline V and J ends were trimmed by 3 bases and 4 bases, with 12 bases remaining between them. This CDR3 has 14 amino acids. From germline, CDR1 is SGHTA and CDR2 FQGNSA. The CDR3 reads CASSFQGGGETQYF. The CDR3 DNA is TGTGCCAGCAGCTTTCAGGGAGGCGGAGAGACCCAGTACTTC.

The chain couples TRBV19 to TRBJ2-7; 8 positions match TRBD2. Germline CDR1 is LNHDA and CDR2 is SQIVND (reference sequence). V shed 1 base and J 3 bases; nucleotides not matched to a gene: 5. CDR3 length: 15 amino acids. This CDR3 is CASSIVTGGYYEQYF. The CDR3 DNA reads TGTGCCAGTAGTATAGTAACGGGAGGGTACTACGAGCAGTACTTC.

The chain uses TRBV7-2 and TRBJ1-5, with 11 nucleotides matching TRBD1. The CDR3 spans 16 residues. From germline, CDR1 is SGHTA and CDR2 FQGNSA. V shed 4 bases and J 7 bases; nucleotides not matched to a gene: 9. Here the CDR3 DNA reads TGTGCCAGCAGCTCACGGACAGGGGGCGCAGGCCAGCCCCAGCATTTT. Its translation is CASSSRTGGAGQPQHF.

CDR3 coding DNA: TGTGCCAGCAGCACACAACTAGCGCCGGCAGATACGCAGTATTTT. It translates to CASSTQLAPADTQYF. The rearrangement uses TRBV7-2 and TRBJ2-3; 7 nucleotides line up with TRBD2. Per the germline V gene, CDR1 is SGHTA and CDR2 is FQGNSA. The ends lost 5 bases at V and 4 bases at J; junction bases unmatched: 9. This CDR3 contains 15 residues.

CDR3 sequence reads: CASSRTGAEQYF. CDR3 bases: TGTGCCAGCAGCCGGACAGGGGCCGAGCAGTACTTC. The chain links TRBV7-9 to TRBJ2-7, with 9 positions matching TRBD1. The germline CDR1 and CDR2 sequences are SEHNR and FQNEAQ (reference sequence). Trimming took 5 bases from V and 6 from J; bases not matched to a gene: 2. The CDR3 extends over 12 amino acids.

V gene TRBV18 combines with J gene TRBJ1-4; 8 bases fit TRBD1. The CDR3 spans 15 residues. Per the germline V gene, CDR1 is KGHSH and CDR2 is LQKENI. The trim removed 6 bases at V and 0 bases at J, leaving 3 bases unmatched. The DNA of the CDR3 is TGTGCCAGCTCTCAGGGGGCCCCAACTAATGAAAAACTGTTTTTT. It encodes CASSQGAPTNEKLFF.

The chain combines TRBV7-9 with TRBJ2-3; no definite D call. Germline CDR1 is SEHNR and CDR2 is FQNEAQ (reference sequence). The CDR3 runs 14 residues. Trimming cost V 3 bases and J 0 bases, with 7 bases left between them. The DNA for the CDR3 is TGTGCCAGCAGCTTCGGGTCTAGCACAGATACGCAGTATTTT. As protein: CASSFGSSTDTQYF. Full variable domain (rest looked up from reference TRBV7-9 and TRBJ2-3): DTGVSQNPRHKITKRGQNVTFRCDPISEHNRLYWYRQTLGQGPEFLTYFQNEAQLEKSRLLSDRFSAERPKGSFSTLEIQRTEQGDSAMYLCASSFGSSTDTQYFGPGTRLTVL.

The chain uses TRBV15 and TRBJ1-4; tentative D call: TRBD1 (6 bases). Trimming pared 0 bases from V and 5 bases from J, leaving 10 bases between. CDR1 and CDR2 from the germline V gene are LNHNV and YYDKDF (reference sequence). CDR3 length equals 15 residues. CDR3 protein: CATSRDQGTNEKLFF. In nucleotides, the CDR3 is TGTGCCACCAGCAGAGATCAGGGGACCAATGAAAAACTGTTTTTT.

The V call is TRBV30, the J call TRBJ2-7, with D unclear. Trimming cost V 1 base and J 0 bases, with 10 bases left between them. Germline V gene lookup returns CDR1 GTSNPN and CDR2 SVGIG (reference sequence). The CDR3 spans 14 residues. CDR3 coding DNA: TGTGCCTGGAGTGCCGACCGGAGCTCCTACGAGCAGTACTTC. This codes for CAWSADRSSYEQYF. Using reference TRBV30 and TRBJ2-7 for the parts outside the CDR3, the full variable domain is SQTIHQWPATLVQPVGSPLSLECTVEGTSNPNLYWYRQAAGRGLQLLFYSVGIGQISSEVPQNLSASRPQDRQFILSSKKLLLSDSGFYLCAWSADRSSYEQYFGPGTRLTVT.

The rearrangement uses TRBV18 and TRBJ2-2, with D possibly TRBD2 on 6 matching bases. Per germline, CDR1 KGHSH and CDR2 LQKENI. This CDR3 comprises 15 residues. V was trimmed by 3 bases and J by 1 base, leaving 9 bases between them. The CDR3 DNA sequence: TGTGCCAGCTCACCGAACGGGGGGAACACCGGGGAGCTGTTTTTT. Translation: CASSPNGGNTGELFF.

The chain employs TRBV6-5 and TRBJ1-3; D is ambiguous. V was clipped by 5 bases and J by 2 bases, with 7 bases between them. The germline V gene has CDR1 MNHEY and CDR2 SVGAGI. This CDR3 contains 13 residues. CDR3 sequence (DNA): TGTGCCAGCAGTCGCGATACTGGAAACACCATATATTTT. Translating it yields CASSRDTGNTIYF.

The V and J genes are TRBV12-3 or TRBV12-4 and TRBJ1-4; the match to TRBD1 covers 7 bases. The CDR3 runs to 13 residues. V dropped 6 bases and J dropped 9; count of bases not matched to a gene: 7. CDR3 residues: CASRSTGAQKLFF. CDR3 in DNA: TGTGCCAGCAGGAGTACAGGGGCCCAAAAACTGTTTTTT.

The chain has TRBV5-1 and TRBJ2-7, with 7 bases that match TRBD2. Germline lookup yields CDR1 SGHRS and CDR2 YFSETQ. CDR3 size: 13 residues. After removal of 2 bases from V and 4 bases from J, the junction contained 3 bases not matched to a gene. CDR3 loop: CASSFTAGYEQYF. The CDR3 region has the DNA TGCGCCAGCAGCTTTACAGCGGGATACGAGCAGTACTTC.

The rearrangement links TRBV28 to TRBJ1-2; D is perhaps TRBD1 (5 bases). Germline-derived CDR1 and CDR2 are MDHEN and SYDVKM. V was cut by 1 base and J by 3 bases, with 12 bases left in between. The CDR3 consists of 15 residues. The CDR3 region has the DNA TGTGCCAGCAGTTTATTAGGGGTATCCCACTATGGCTACACCTTC. Translated, it gives CASSLLGVSHYGYTF.

The V gene is TRBV6-5, the J gene TRBJ1-4, with 9 bases identical to TRBD1. The CDR3 is made up of 15 amino acids. V lost 4 bases to trimming and J lost 6 bases; unmatched junction nucleotides: 6. The V gene's germline CDR1 is MNHEY and CDR2 SVGAGI. The CDR3: CASSLGQGIDEKLFF. The DNA of the CDR3 is TGTGCCAGCAGTTTAGGACAGGGGATTGATGAAAAACTGTTTTTT.